The entry below gives a single T cell receptor beta chain sequence along with its context. This entry is derived from a study of T-cell reconstitution after alpha-beta-depleted transplantation in children. The TCRbeta library was prepared with unique molecular identifiers. One entry per CDR3 protein results from TCRdb running MiXCR on the PCR reads. The repertoire holds 600,000 to 700,000 distinct CDR3 sequences, under 15% seen once, with about 0.77% in the top ten. The CDR3 loop spans 17 amino acids. Trimming at V came to 7 bases and at J to 3 bases, leaving 12 bases not matched to a gene. Germline V gene sequence: CDR1 SNHLY, CDR2 FYNNEI.

This chain joins TRBV2 and TRBJ2-2; 9 bases agree with TRBD2. The sequence came from a girl aged 2 to 10 with congenital amegakaryocytic thrombocytopenia, due to receive a stem cell transplant. The sequencing used PBMCs, collected before TCRalphabeta/CD19-depleted stem cell transplant. The CDR3 DNA reads TGTGCCAGCACCCTCACCAGCGGGGGGCTGGACACCGGGGAGCTGTTTTTT. It specifies CASTLTSGGLDTGELFF.